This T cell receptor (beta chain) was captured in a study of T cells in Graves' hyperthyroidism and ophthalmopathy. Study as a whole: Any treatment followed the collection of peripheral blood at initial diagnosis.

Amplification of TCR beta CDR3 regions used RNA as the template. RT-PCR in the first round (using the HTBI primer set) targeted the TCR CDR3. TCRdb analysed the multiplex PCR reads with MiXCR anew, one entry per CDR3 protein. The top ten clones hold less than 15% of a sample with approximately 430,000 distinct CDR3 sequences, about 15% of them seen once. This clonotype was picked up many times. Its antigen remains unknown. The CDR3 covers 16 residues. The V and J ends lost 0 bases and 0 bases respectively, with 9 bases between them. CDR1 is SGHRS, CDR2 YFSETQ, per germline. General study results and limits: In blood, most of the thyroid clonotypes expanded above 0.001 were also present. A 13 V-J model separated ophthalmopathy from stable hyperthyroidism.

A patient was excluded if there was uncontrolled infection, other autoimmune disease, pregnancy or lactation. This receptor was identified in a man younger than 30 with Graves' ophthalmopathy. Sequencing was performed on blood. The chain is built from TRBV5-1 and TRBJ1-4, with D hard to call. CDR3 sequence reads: CASSLDGTPTNEKLFF. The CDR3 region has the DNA TGCGCCAGCAGCTTGGACGGTACTCCAACTAATGAAAAACTGTTTTTT.